The 29 T cell receptor beta chains given below trace back to one sample, sequenced in a study of T-cell reconstitution after alpha-beta-depleted transplantation in children. Unique molecular identifiers featured in how the TCRbeta library was prepared. TCRdb reprocessed the PCR reads via MiXCR and lists one record per CDR3 protein. The repertoire holds hundreds of thousands of distinct CDR3 sequences, 15% to 20% seen once, with about 1.1% in the top ten. The sequences come from PBMCs from the stem cell graft donor, collected from the stem cell graft. The receptors originated from a human donor who donated a stem cell graft to a child with acute myeloid leukemia.

This clonotype was detected many times. The chain employs TRBV6-4 and TRBJ2-5, with D perhaps TRBD1 (5 bases). From germline, CDR1 is MRHNA and CDR2 SNTAGT. The CDR3 is 13 residues long. Trimming stripped 11 bases from V and 4 bases from J, with 17 bases between. Here the CDR3 reads CAGLGHSGETQYF. The CDR3 nucleotides read TGTGCCGGCCTCGGACACTCCGGAGAGACCCAGTACTTC.

This clonotype was seen many times. Here the CDR3 reads CSAVGETQYF. The CDR3 DNA sequence: TGCAGTGCTGTGGGGGAGACCCAGTACTTC. The rearrangement joins TRBV20-1 to TRBJ2-5; D is uncertain. This CDR3 contains 10 residues. Trimming shortened V by 5 bases and J by 5 bases, and 6 bases separated the two germline ends. The V gene's germline CDR1 is DFQATT and CDR2 SNEGSKA (reference sequence).

This clonotype appeared many times. This chain joins TRBV6-1 and TRBJ2-5; 7 bases line up with TRBD2. V was clipped by 7 bases and J by 4 bases; unmatched bases: 6. CDR3 length: 13 amino acids. Germline loops: CDR1 MNHNS, CDR2 SASEGT. The CDR3 protein is CASTPGRGETQYF. CDR3 sequence (DNA): TGTGCCAGCACCCCGGGGAGGGGAGAGACCCAGTACTTC.

This sequence joins TRBV24-1 and TRBJ2-2, with D perhaps TRBD1 (6 bases). Germline CDR1 reads KGHDR; CDR2 reads SFDVKD. The CDR3 spans 16 residues. Trimming removed 0 bases at V and 0 bases at J, with 7 bases between. The CDR3 region is CATSDLQGPNTGELFF. The CDR3 DNA reads as TGTGCCACCAGTGATTTGCAGGGGCCGAACACCGGGGAGCTGTTTTTT.

This chain uses TRBV20-1 with TRBJ1-2, with a tentative D call TRBD1 (6 bases). Germline V gene data show CDR1 as DFQATT and CDR2 as SNEGSKA (reference sequence). Trimming removed 5 bases from V and 8 bases from J, with 15 bases in between. The CDR3 is 12 amino acids. The CDR3: CSALRQDLGYTF. The CDR3 nucleotides are TGCAGTGCTCTCCGACAGGATTTAGGCTACACCTTC.

This clonotype was observed many times. The rearrangement uses TRBV6-5 and TRBJ1-1; 8 bases are a match to TRBD1. The germline CDR1 and CDR2 sequences are MNHEY and SVGAGI. The CDR3 runs 12 residues. V lost 5 bases to trimming and J lost 11 bases; unmatched junction nucleotides: 7. The CDR3 bases are TGTGCCAGCAGTCCGACAGGGGTGGAGGCTTTCTTT. This encodes CASSPTGVEAFF.

This clonotype was detected a few times. This chain joins TRBV4-2 and TRBJ2-2; 10 nucleotides agree with TRBD1. In germline, CDR1 is LGHNA, CDR2 YNFKEQ. The J segment lost 5 bases and the V segment lost 2 bases, leaving 11 bases of the junction unmatched. The CDR3 totals 18 residues. The CDR3 DNA reads as TGTGCCAGCAGCCAACTAGGGAACGGGGACAGGGGTACCGGGGAGCTGTTTTTT. It is translated as CASSQLGNGDRGTGELFF.

V gene TRBV20-1 combines with J gene TRBJ2-3, with a weak D call TRBD2 (5 bases). V gave up 8 bases and J gave up 0 bases, with 12 bases separating them. Germline CDR1 reads DFQATT; CDR2 reads SNEGSKA (reference sequence). CDR3 length: 13 residues. The CDR3 loop reads CSPSGWSTDTQYF. The CDR3 region has the DNA TGCAGTCCGAGCGGATGGAGCACAGATACGCAGTATTTT.

The sample holds many counts of this clonotype. The chain is built from TRBV7-2 and TRBJ1-3; maybe TRBD1 (6 bases). Trimming pared 3 bases from V and 3 bases from J, leaving 12 bases between. Germline V gene data show CDR1 as SGHTA and CDR2 as FQGNSA. The CDR3 runs to 15 residues. CDR3 sequence: CASSFNGGGGNTIYF. Here the CDR3 DNA reads TGTGCCAGCAGCTTCAACGGGGGCGGTGGAAACACCATATATTTT.

This clonotype was seen a few times. The chain joins TRBV12-3 or TRBV12-4 to TRBJ1-2; 8 positions match TRBD1. The V and J ends lost 5 bases and 5 bases, in that order; junction bases with no gene match: 10. This CDR3 is built from 15 residues. CDR3: CASSPRQGLGYGYTF. The CDR3 DNA reads as TGTGCCAGCAGTCCTCGACAGGGGTTAGGGTATGGCTACACCTTC.

This clonotype was detected many times. This chain joins TRBV29-1 and TRBJ1-2, with TRBD1 matching 7 bases. Germline V gene data show CDR1 as SQVTM and CDR2 as ANQGSEA. The CDR3 is made up of 13 amino acids. J gave up 4 bases and V 3 bases, and 5 bases lay outside the gene matches. CDR3 in amino acids: CSVDTGVGYGYTF. The CDR3 bases are TGCAGCGTTGACACAGGGGTGGGCTATGGCTACACCTTC.

This clonotype showed up just a few times. V and J are TRBV20-1 and TRBJ2-3; 8 positions agree with TRBD1. The CDR3 extends over 15 amino acids. V lost 0 bases and J lost 5; bases outside the gene matches: 7. From germline, CDR1 is DFQATT and CDR2 SNEGSKA (reference sequence). DNA for the CDR3: TGCAGTGCTAGAGATATACAGGGGGGTCTAGATACGCAGTATTTT. Its protein product is CSARDIQGGLDTQYF.

This CDR3 reads CSVSTGRYGYTF. CDR3 coding DNA: TGCAGCGTCTCGACAGGGAGATATGGCTACACCTTC. The genes are TRBV29-1 and TRBJ1-2; TRBD1 aligns across 7 bases. Germline CDR1 SQVTM, CDR2 ANQGSEA. V dropped 6 bases and J dropped 5; count of bases not matched to a gene: 6. The CDR3 extends over 12 amino acids.

This clonotype came up a few times. The germline gene is not matched at one end of the junction; a read error may be the cause. The chain has TRBV29-1 and TRBJ1-1; 8 bases line up with TRBD1. The CDR3 is made up of 12 amino acids. Germline V CDR1 and CDR2: SQVTM, ANQGSEA. CDR3 coding DNA: TGCAGCGGTGTGACAGGGGACACTGAAGATTTCTTT. Amino acids: CSGVTGDTEDFF.

In its sample, this clonotype was seen a few times. The gene calls are TRBV28 and TRBJ2-2; unclear D gene. This CDR3 has 13 residues. The V end was cut by 6 bases, the J end by 5 bases, with 10 bases between. Germline-derived CDR1 and CDR2 are MDHEN and SYDVKM. In DNA, the CDR3 is TGTGCCAGCAGCCCCGCACGTACCGGGGAGCTGTTTTTT. Translation: CASSPARTGELFF.

CDR3 amino acids: CASSQRLSTGLSTDTQYF. The CDR3 DNA reads as TGTGCCAGCAGCCAAAGGTTATCAACAGGACTCAGCACAGATACGCAGTATTTT. The J gene is TRBJ2-3, the V gene TRBV4-2; the D gene could be TRBD1 or TRBD2 (5 bases each). Germline V gene data show CDR1 as LGHNA and CDR2 as YNFKEQ. V was shortened by 2 bases and J by 0 bases, with 18 bases between the two germline ends. The CDR3 loop spans 18 amino acids.

This clonotype was seen a handful of times. This chain links TRBV6-1 with TRBJ2-7, with TRBD2 identical over 9 bases. The V gene end was trimmed by 5 bases and the J gene end by 5 bases; junction bases not matched to a gene: 10. The CDR3 spans 15 residues. Germline values: CDR1 MNHNS, CDR2 SASEGT. In nucleotides, the CDR3 is TGTGCCAGCAGTCCACTTCCTAGCGGGGTCAACGAGCAGTACTTC. Its translation is CASSPLPSGVNEQYF.

The gene calls are TRBV19 and TRBJ2-1; no reliable D call. This CDR3 contains 15 residues. CDR1 and CDR2 (germline): LNHDA, SQIVND (reference sequence). Trimming removed 1 base from V and 3 bases from J, with 10 bases in between. CDR3 loop: CASSIVDPLYNEQFF. CDR3 nucleotides: TGTGCCAGTAGTATAGTTGACCCCCTCTACAATGAGCAGTTCTTC.

The chain couples TRBV10-2 to TRBJ2-5, with TRBD2 identical over 9 bases. Germline V gene data show CDR1 as WSHSY and CDR2 as SAAADI. The CDR3 contains 15 residues. Losses at the gene ends were 6 bases for V and 1 base for J; bases not matched to a gene: 6. CDR3 amino acids: CASRPTSGLQETQYF. The DNA for the CDR3 is TGCGCCAGCAGGCCGACTAGCGGCCTCCAAGAGACCCAGTACTTC.

The gene calls are TRBV20-1 and TRBJ2-7, with 9 bases lining up with TRBD1. The CDR3 extends over 16 amino acids. From germline, CDR1 is DFQATT and CDR2 SNEGSKA (reference sequence). Trimming took 0 bases from V and 2 from J; bases not matched to a gene: 8. In nucleotides, the CDR3 is TGCAGTGCTAGAGATACGGGGGGACAGGGACCCTACGAGCAGTACTTC. This translates into CSARDTGGQGPYEQYF.

This clonotype was counted at least ten times. The rearrangement joins TRBV29-1 to TRBJ1-2, with 7 bases fitting TRBD1. The CDR3 contains 15 residues. The germline gives CDR1 SQVTM, CDR2 ANQGSEA. With 5 bases clipped from V and 4 bases from J, the junction kept 13 bases outside the gene matches. The CDR3 bases are TGCAGCGTTACAGGGGACCCCCTAGGATCCTATGGCTACACCTTC. Translation gives CSVTGDPLGSYGYTF.

This rearrangement joins TRBV5-1 to TRBJ1-1; D gene uncertain. V lost 0 bases to trimming and J lost 4 bases, with 13 bases between them. CDR3 length equals 15 residues. Germline loops: CDR1 SGHRS, CDR2 YFSETQ. CDR3 sequence: CASSLAFSPSTEAFF. Written as DNA, the CDR3 is TGCGCCAGCAGCTTGGCCTTTTCCCCAAGCACTGAAGCTTTCTTT.

For this clonotype: A much more abundant neighbour one base away suggests this may be a read error. V and J are TRBV5-6 and TRBJ2-5, with TRBD1 identical over 7 bases. Germline values: CDR1 SGHDT, CDR2 YYEEEE. The CDR3 is made up of 13 amino acids. Trimming took 7 bases from V and 2 from J; bases not matched to a gene: 5. CDR3 protein: CASGPDRQETQYF. The CDR3 DNA sequence: TGTGCCAGCGGCCCGGACAGGCAAGAGACCCAGTACTTC.

This chain links TRBV18 with TRBJ2-7; 7 bases agree with TRBD2. CDR1 and CDR2 from the germline V gene are KGHSH and LQKENI. V shed 3 bases, J shed 5 bases, and the junction held 10 bases outside the gene matches. The CDR3 has 15 amino acids. The CDR3 coding sequence is TGTGCCAGCTCACCCAGGGAGGGATTGGGTAACGAGCAGTACTTC. It is translated as CASSPREGLGNEQYF.

About this clonotype: A much larger clone lies one base from this, so it may be a read error. J is TRBJ2-1 and V is TRBV20-1; the D is unclear. This CDR3 is built from 13 residues. Looked up from germline, CDR1 is DFQATT and CDR2 is SNEGSKA (reference sequence). CDR3 coding DNA: TGCACCGCAACAGAGAGCTGCTACAATGAGCAGTTCTTC. As protein: CTATESCYNEQFF.

Only a few counts were recorded for this clonotype. This rearrangement joins TRBV7-9 to TRBJ1-5; D gene uncertain. The V end was cut by 4 bases, the J end by 1 base, with 14 bases between. The germline gives CDR1 SEHNR, CDR2 FQNEAQ (reference sequence). The CDR3 sequence is 16 residues long. The CDR3 spells CASSYVGGLSNQPQHF. Here the CDR3 DNA reads TGTGCCAGCAGCTACGTGGGAGGGCTAAGCAATCAGCCCCAGCATTTT.

This clonotype was counted a single time. The chain recombines TRBV6-2 or TRBV6-3 with TRBJ1-3; the D is unclear. V was trimmed by 8 bases and J by 0 bases, leaving 11 bases between them. The CDR3 covers 14 residues. Germline CDR1 MNHEY, CDR2 SVGEGT. DNA for the CDR3: TGTGCCAGCCTACCGGTCGTCTCTGGAAACACCATATATTTT. This translates into CASLPVVSGNTIYF.

This clonotype was counted many times. V usage is TRBV4-3 and J usage is TRBJ2-3; 9 bases are a match to TRBD1. CDR1 LGHNA and CDR2 YSLEER come from the germline V gene. The CDR3 runs to 16 residues. V lost 3 bases and J lost 1; bases outside the gene matches: 5. The CDR3, as DNA: TGCGCCAGCAGCCACTACAGGGGGCAGGGCACAGATACGCAGTATTTT. Amino acids: CASSHYRGQGTDTQYF.

This clonotype has only a few counts. The rearrangement joins TRBV20-1 to TRBJ2-2; maybe TRBD2 (6 bases). V was clipped by 2 bases and J by 8 bases, with 12 bases between them. CDR3 length equals 13 residues. Germline values: CDR1 DFQATT, CDR2 SNEGSKA (reference sequence). The CDR3 DNA is TGCAGTGCTAGATGGTCAGGGACTGGGGAGCTGTTTTTT. This codes for CSARWSGTGELFF.